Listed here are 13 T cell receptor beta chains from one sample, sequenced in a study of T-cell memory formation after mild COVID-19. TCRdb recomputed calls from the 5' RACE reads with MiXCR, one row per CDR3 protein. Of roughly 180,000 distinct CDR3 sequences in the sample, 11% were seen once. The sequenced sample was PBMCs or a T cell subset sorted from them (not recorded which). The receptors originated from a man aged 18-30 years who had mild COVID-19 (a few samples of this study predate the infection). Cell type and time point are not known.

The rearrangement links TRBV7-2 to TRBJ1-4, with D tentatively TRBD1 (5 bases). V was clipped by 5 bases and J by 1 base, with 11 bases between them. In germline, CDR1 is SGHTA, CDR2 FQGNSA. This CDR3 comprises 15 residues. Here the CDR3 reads CASSPQRGTNEKLFF. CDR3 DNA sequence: TGTGCCAGCAGCCCCCAGAGGGGAACTAATGAAAAACTGTTTTTT.

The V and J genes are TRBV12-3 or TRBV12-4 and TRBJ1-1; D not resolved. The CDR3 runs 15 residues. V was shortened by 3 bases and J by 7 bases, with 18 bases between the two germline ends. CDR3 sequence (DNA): TGTGCCAGCAGTTTCTATAAGGCGACCGCACTTGAAGCTTTCTTT. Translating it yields CASSFYKATALEAFF.

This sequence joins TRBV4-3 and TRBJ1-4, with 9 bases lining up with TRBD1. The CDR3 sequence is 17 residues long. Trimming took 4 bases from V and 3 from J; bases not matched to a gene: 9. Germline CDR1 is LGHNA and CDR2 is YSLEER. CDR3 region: CASSRYRGRGANEKLFF. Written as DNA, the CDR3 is TGCGCCAGCAGCCGTTACAGGGGGCGCGGAGCTAATGAAAAACTGTTTTTT.

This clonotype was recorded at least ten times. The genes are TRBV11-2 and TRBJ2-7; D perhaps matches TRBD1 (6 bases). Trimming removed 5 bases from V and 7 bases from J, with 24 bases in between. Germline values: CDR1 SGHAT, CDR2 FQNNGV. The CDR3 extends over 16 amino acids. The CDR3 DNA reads TGTGCCAGCAGCCCGCTAGGGGACACCCTCTTGGGGGAGCAGTACTTC. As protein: CASSPLGDTLLGEQYF.

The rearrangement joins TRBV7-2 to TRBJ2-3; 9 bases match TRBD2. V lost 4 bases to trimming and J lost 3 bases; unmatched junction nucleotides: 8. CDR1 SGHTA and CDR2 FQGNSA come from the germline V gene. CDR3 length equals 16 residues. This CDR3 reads CASSYTSGPPTDTQYF. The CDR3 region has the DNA TGTGCCAGCAGCTACACTAGCGGGCCTCCTACAGATACGCAGTATTTT.

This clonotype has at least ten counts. DNA of the CDR3: TGTGCCAGCAGCCCCTTCAGAAGGGACAGGCTCTCTGGGGCCAACGTCCTGACTTTC. This codes for CASSPFRRDRLSGANVLTF. This sequence joins TRBV11-2 and TRBJ2-6, with TRBD1 matching 8 bases. V shed 5 bases and J 0 bases; nucleotides not matched to a gene: 12. There are 19 residues in the CDR3. Germline-derived CDR1 and CDR2 are SGHAT and FQNNGV.

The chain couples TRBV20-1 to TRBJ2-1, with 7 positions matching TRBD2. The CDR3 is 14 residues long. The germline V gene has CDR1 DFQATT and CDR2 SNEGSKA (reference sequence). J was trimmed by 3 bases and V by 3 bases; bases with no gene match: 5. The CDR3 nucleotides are TGCAGTGCTAGGGTGACTAGCCACTACAATGAGCAGTTCTTC. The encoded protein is CSARVTSHYNEQFF.

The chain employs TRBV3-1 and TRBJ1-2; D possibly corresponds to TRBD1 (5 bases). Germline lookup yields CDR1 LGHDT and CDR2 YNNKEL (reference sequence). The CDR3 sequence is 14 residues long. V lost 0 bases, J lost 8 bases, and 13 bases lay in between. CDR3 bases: TGTGCCAGCAGCCAAGATCGGCAGGGTACCGGCTACACCTTC. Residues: CASSQDRQGTGYTF.

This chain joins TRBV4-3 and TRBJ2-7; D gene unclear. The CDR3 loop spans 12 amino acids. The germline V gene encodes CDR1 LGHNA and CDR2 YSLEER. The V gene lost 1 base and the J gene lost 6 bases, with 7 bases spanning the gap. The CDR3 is CASSQGGSEQYF. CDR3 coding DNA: TGCGCCAGCAGCCAAGGGGGTTCCGAGCAGTACTTC.

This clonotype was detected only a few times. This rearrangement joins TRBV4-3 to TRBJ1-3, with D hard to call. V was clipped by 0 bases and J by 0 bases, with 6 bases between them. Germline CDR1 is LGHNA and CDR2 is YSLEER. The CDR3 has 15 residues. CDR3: CASSQEWGSGNTIYF. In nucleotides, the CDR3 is TGCGCCAGCAGCCAAGAGTGGGGCTCTGGAAACACCATATATTTT.

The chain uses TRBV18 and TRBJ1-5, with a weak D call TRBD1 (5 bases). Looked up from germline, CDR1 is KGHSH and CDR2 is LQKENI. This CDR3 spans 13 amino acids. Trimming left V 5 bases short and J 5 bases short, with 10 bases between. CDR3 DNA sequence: TGTGCCAGCTCATCGAGGGACGATCAGCCCCAGCATTTT. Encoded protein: CASSSRDDQPQHF.

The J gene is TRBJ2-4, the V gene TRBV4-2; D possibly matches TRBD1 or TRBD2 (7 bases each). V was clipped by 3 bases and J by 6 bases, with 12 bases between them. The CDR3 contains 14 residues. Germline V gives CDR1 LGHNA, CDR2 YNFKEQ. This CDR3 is CASSQGRGPNIQYF. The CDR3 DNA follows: TGTGCCAGCAGCCAGGGGAGGGGGCCAAACATTCAGTACTTC.

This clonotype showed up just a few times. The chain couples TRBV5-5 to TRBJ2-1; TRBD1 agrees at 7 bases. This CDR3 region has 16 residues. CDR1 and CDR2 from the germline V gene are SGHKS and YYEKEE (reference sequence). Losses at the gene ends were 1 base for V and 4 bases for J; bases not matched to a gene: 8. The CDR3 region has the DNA TGTGCCAGCAGCTTGATAGGGACAGTCTCATACAATGAGCAGTTCTTC. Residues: CASSLIGTVSYNEQFF.